The 3 T cell receptor beta chains listed next were all sequenced from one sample in a study of T cell changes during pregnancy in multiple sclerosis. Libraries were prepared by immunoSEQ multiplex PCR; TCRdb keeps only in-frame clonotypes and omits some of them. Here the sample spans roughly 40,000 clones, about nine tenths being singletons. This sample comprised CD4+ T cells from peripheral blood mononuclear cells, obtained in the second trimester of pregnancy. These receptors originate from a female donor in good health, enrolled as a control in a pregnancy study.

A few counts support this clone. J is TRBJ1-1 and V is TRBV7-3; D perhaps matches TRBD1 (6 bases). Germline CDR1 SGHTA, CDR2 FQGTGA. The CDR3 spans 18 residues. V lost 1 base to trimming and J lost 2 bases, with 20 bases between them. CDR3 sequence (DNA): TGTGCCAGCAGCTTAATCGGGGGGCCCAGCCGGGCTAACACTGAAGCTTTCTTT. It specifies CASSLIGGPSRANTEAFF.

This clone was seen more than once but under ten times. The V gene is TRBV27, the J gene TRBJ2-7; no clear D gene. This CDR3 contains 17 residues. V was pared by 5 bases and J by 0 bases, with 20 bases between. The germline V gene encodes CDR1 MNHEY and CDR2 SMNVEV (reference sequence). The CDR3 sequence is CASSPILQFSSSYEQYF. The CDR3 nucleotides are TGTGCCAGCAGTCCTATCCTACAGTTTTCGAGCTCCTACGAGCAGTACTTC.

The chain employs TRBV6-5 and TRBJ2-7; D may be TRBD2 (6 bases). The CDR3 runs 15 residues. The V and J ends lost 0 bases and 4 bases respectively, with 13 bases between them. Germline lookup yields CDR1 MNHEY and CDR2 SVGAGI. CDR3 nucleotides: TGTGCCAGCAGTTACTCGATCGTGGGGACTTACGAGCAGTACTTC. It encodes CASSYSIVGTYEQYF.